Below are 25 T cell receptor beta chains sequenced from a single sample in a study of control samples from healthy donors and cancer patients. Some clones are missing from TCRdb's copy, which holds only in-frame ones; the method was immunoSEQ multiplex PCR. The data contain some 19,000 clones, around four fifths of them seen just once; the ten biggest clones take up approximately 25%. Sequencing input: PBMCs. The source of these receptors is a man in his fifties or sixties with colorectal cancer.

The chain has TRBV27 and TRBJ2-2; unclear D gene. Trimming took off 1 base at V and 5 bases at J, with 8 bases between the two ends. The CDR3 has 14 residues. Germline V gene data show CDR1 as MNHEY and CDR2 as SMNVEV (reference sequence). This CDR3 reads CASSLYLGTGELFF. CDR3 DNA: TGTGCCAGCAGTTTATATTTGGGGACCGGGGAGCTGTTTTTT.

This chain links TRBV5-4 with TRBJ2-1; TRBD2 matches 9 bases. The ends lost 2 bases at V and 1 base at J; junction bases unmatched: 10. CDR1 is SGHNT, CDR2 YYREEE, per germline (reference sequence). The CDR3 is made up of 18 amino acids. The CDR3 DNA reads TGTGCCAGCAGCTTTGGCGGGGGGGGCGAAGTGTCCTACAATGAGCAGTTCTTC. Protein product: CASSFGGGGEVSYNEQFF.

The rearrangement joins TRBV18 to TRBJ1-1, with 7 nucleotides matching TRBD1. The V segment lost 2 bases and the J segment 2 bases; nucleotides outside the gene matches: 11. The germline V gene has CDR1 KGHSH and CDR2 LQKENI. This CDR3 is built from 17 residues. DNA for the CDR3: TGTGCCAGCTCACCAATAACTACAGGGGTTAGAAACACTGAAGCTTTCTTT. Translation gives CASSPITTGVRNTEAFF.

The V call is TRBV29-1, the J call TRBJ1-2; 8 bases align to TRBD1. The V gene end was trimmed by 4 bases and the J gene end by 3 bases; junction bases not matched to a gene: 4. Germline V gene data show CDR1 as SQVTM and CDR2 as ANQGSEA. The CDR3 sequence is 13 residues long. CDR3 protein: CSVVGGQDYGYTF. CDR3 coding DNA: TGCAGCGTTGTGGGGGGACAGGACTATGGCTACACCTTC.

This clone was recorded only once. The chain links TRBV5-1 to TRBJ1-2; 9 bases match TRBD1. This CDR3 has 14 residues. Germline CDR1 reads SGHRS; CDR2 reads YFSETQ. The trim removed 4 bases at V and 4 bases at J, leaving 5 bases unmatched. In DNA, the CDR3 is TGCGCCAGCAGCGAGGGACAGGGAGGCTATGGCTACACCTTC. As protein: CASSEGQGGYGYTF.

The chain carries TRBV11-2 and TRBJ1-1, with D maybe TRBD1 (5 bases). Per the germline V gene, CDR1 is SGHAT and CDR2 is FQNNGV. The ends were cut back, 6 bases at V and 0 bases at J, with 17 bases in the middle. The CDR3 consists of 16 residues. Here the CDR3 DNA reads TGTGCCAGCAGACCCGAGAAGGGGACTTTGAACACTGAAGCTTTCTTT. Amino acid sequence: CASRPEKGTLNTEAFF.

The V call is TRBV5-1, the J call TRBJ1-1; D not certain. Germline assignment: CDR1 SGHRS and CDR2 YFSETQ. The V and J ends lost 0 bases and 2 bases respectively, with 14 bases between them. The CDR3 is 16 amino acids. The CDR3 reads CASSLAGRVGNTEAFF. The CDR3 region has the DNA TGCGCCAGCAGCTTGGCCGGTCGGGTGGGAAACACTGAAGCTTTCTTT.

The gene calls are TRBV9 and TRBJ1-4, with a tentative D call TRBD1 (6 bases). The CDR3 is made up of 15 amino acids. The V and J ends lost 7 bases and 8 bases respectively, with 21 bases between them. Germline V gene lookup returns CDR1 SGDLS and CDR2 YYNGEE. The CDR3 region is CASSTLGLGAEKLFF. The CDR3 nucleotides are TGTGCCAGCTCCACGCTGGGACTGGGGGCCGAAAAACTGTTTTTT.

This chain connects TRBV5-1 to TRBJ1-3; weak D call: TRBD1 (5 bases). Germline V gives CDR1 SGHRS, CDR2 YFSETQ. V was pared by 4 bases and J by 0 bases, with 11 bases between. This CDR3 has 15 amino acids. CDR3 DNA sequence: TGCGCCAGCAGCGTATCAGGGAGCTCTGGAAACACCATATATTTT. Translated: CASSVSGSSGNTIYF.

This chain connects TRBV2 to TRBJ1-1, with 7 nucleotides matching TRBD1. The CDR3 sequence is 13 residues long. Germline assignment: CDR1 SNHLY and CDR2 FYNNEI. V shed 5 bases, J shed 3 bases, and the junction held 3 bases outside the gene matches. The CDR3 reads CASSPTGYTEAFF. CDR3 coding DNA: TGTGCCAGCAGTCCGACAGGGTACACTGAAGCTTTCTTT.

This rearrangement joins TRBV18 to TRBJ2-3; D might be TRBD2 (6 bases). The CDR3 totals 16 residues. V was pared by 3 bases and J by 2 bases, with 15 bases between. The V gene's germline CDR1 is KGHSH and CDR2 LQKENI. The CDR3: CASSPWRGASTDTQYF. CDR3 in DNA: TGTGCCAGCTCACCTTGGCGGGGAGCATCCACAGATACGCAGTATTTT. Together with reference TRBV18 and TRBJ2-3, the CDR3 gives the full variable domain: NAGVMQNPRHLVRRRGQEARLRCSPMKGHSHVYWYRQLPEEGLKFMVYLQKENIIDESGMPKERFSAEFPKEGPSILRIQQVVRGDSAAYFCASSPWRGASTDTQYFGPGTRLTVL.

The rearrangement joins TRBV7-9 to TRBJ1-4; D is perhaps TRBD1 (5 bases). The germline V gene has CDR1 SEHNR and CDR2 FQNEAQ (reference sequence). This CDR3 comprises 14 residues. V was trimmed by 5 bases and J by 8 bases, leaving 15 bases between them. The CDR3 is CASSRTVEGEKLFF. CDR3 in DNA: TGTGCCAGCAGCCGGACGGTTGAGGGGGAAAAACTGTTTTTT.

A few counts support this clone. V usage is TRBV4-3 and J usage is TRBJ2-5; 8 bases match TRBD2. V was pared by 0 bases and J by 5 bases, with 20 bases of the junction left unmatched. Germline CDR1 is LGHNA and CDR2 is YSLEER. The CDR3 runs 20 residues. The CDR3 DNA reads as TGCGCCAGCAGCCAAGAAACAGGCTGGTCGAGCGGGGGCTCCCACGAGACCCAGTACTTC. Protein sequence: CASSQETGWSSGGSHETQYF.

The DNA of the CDR3 is TGTGCCAGCAGTTGGCGGACAGCAACTAATGAAAAACTGTTTTTT. Translation: CASSWRTATNEKLFF. The chain carries TRBV28 and TRBJ1-4; maybe TRBD1 (6 bases). The CDR3 is 15 residues long. The V end lost 4 bases, the J end lost 0 bases, and 9 bases lay between the germline ends. Germline CDR1 and CDR2: MDHEN and SYDVKM. The whole variable domain, filled in from reference TRBV28 and TRBJ1-4, reads DVKVTQSSRYLVKRTGEKVFLECVQDMDHENMFWYRQDPGLGLRLIYFSYDVKMKEKGDIPEGYSVSREKKERFSLILESASTNQTSMYLCASSWRTATNEKLFFGSGTQLSVL.

J is TRBJ2-7 and V is TRBV6-1; 8 bases align to TRBD1. Trimming took 0 bases from V and 3 from J; bases not matched to a gene: 4. Germline loops: CDR1 MNHNS, CDR2 SASEGT. The CDR3 contains 15 residues. CDR3 sequence (DNA): TGTGCCAGCAGTGAAGCTGGGACAGGCTACTACGAGCAGTACGTC. This codes for CASSEAGTGYYEQYV.

V and J are TRBV19 and TRBJ1-3; TRBD1 agrees at 10 bases. Germline CDR1 reads LNHDA; CDR2 reads SQIVND (reference sequence). The CDR3 is 16 amino acids. V was pared by 5 bases and J by 4 bases, with 8 bases of the junction left unmatched. As DNA, the CDR3 is TGTGCCAGTAGTTTGGGACAGGGGATTATCGGAAACACCATATATTTT. This sequence encodes CASSLGQGIIGNTIYF.

CDR3 bases: TGTGCCAGCAGTTACCGACAGGGTCAGAACACTGAAGCTTTCTTT. It translates to CASSYRQGQNTEAFF. The chain links TRBV6-5 to TRBJ1-1; 7 nucleotides agree with TRBD1. The CDR3 loop spans 15 amino acids. Germline V CDR1 and CDR2: MNHEY, SVGAGI. V was clipped by 2 bases and J by 1 base; unmatched bases: 4.

The chain joins TRBV6-5 to TRBJ1-1; tentatively, D is TRBD1 (6 bases). The CDR3 contains 14 residues. Germline CDR1 MNHEY, CDR2 SVGAGI. V was shortened by 11 bases and J by 3 bases, with 19 bases between the two germline ends. For the CDR3, the DNA is TGTGCCTCTACCCGCTCCTCAGGGGACACTGAAGCTTTCTTT. This sequence encodes CASTRSSGDTEAFF.

The V call is TRBV2, the J call TRBJ1-1; D remains unclear. Trimming removed 6 bases from V and 0 bases from J, with 8 bases in between. The CDR3 length is 13 residues. CDR1 is SNHLY, CDR2 FYNNEI, per germline. CDR3 protein: CASSISMNTEAFF. DNA for the CDR3: TGTGCCAGCAGCATATCCATGAACACTGAAGCTTTCTTT.

V is TRBV4-3 and J is TRBJ2-5; 7 bases line up with TRBD1. Germline V gene lookup returns CDR1 LGHNA and CDR2 YSLEER. CDR3 length equals 17 residues. V gave up 0 bases and J gave up 5 bases; unmatched junction bases: 12. CDR3 nucleotide sequence: TGCGCCAGCAGCCAAGACGGACAGGCGTTTGATGGGGAGACCCAGTACTTC. Residues: CASSQDGQAFDGETQYF.

The chain couples TRBV29-1 to TRBJ2-2; D is tentatively TRBD1 or TRBD2 (5 bases each). Trimming removed 4 bases from V and 4 bases from J, with 13 bases in between. The CDR3 sequence is 14 residues long. Germline CDR1 reads SQVTM; CDR2 reads ANQGSEA. CDR3 loop: CSVGLIGGTGELFF. CDR3 DNA sequence: TGCAGCGTTGGTCTGATTGGGGGCACCGGGGAGCTGTTTTTT.

The rearrangement links TRBV9 to TRBJ1-1; D gene ambiguous. V lost 4 bases, J lost 2 bases, and 12 bases lay in between. The CDR3 length is 14 residues. Germline V lookup: CDR1 SGDLS, CDR2 YYNGEE. CDR3 sequence reads: CASSSSVGNTEAFF. The CDR3 DNA follows: TGTGCCAGCAGCTCCTCGGTTGGAAACACTGAAGCTTTCTTT.

The chain joins TRBV7-2 to TRBJ1-1, with 9 bases lining up with TRBD1. V gave up 5 bases and J gave up 5 bases; unmatched junction bases: 6. Germline loops: CDR1 SGHTA, CDR2 FQGNSA. This CDR3 contains 14 residues. The CDR3: CASSTTGGGTEAFF. The CDR3 nucleotides are TGTGCCAGCAGCACAACAGGGGGCGGAACTGAAGCTTTCTTT.

The chain combines TRBV4-2 with TRBJ2-3, with D possibly being TRBD2 (6 bases). V dropped 0 bases and J dropped 2 bases, with 21 bases sitting between them. CDR3 length: 19 amino acids. CDR1 and CDR2 (germline): LGHNA, YNFKEQ. The CDR3 here is CASSQEGFSMGGITDTQYF. As DNA, the CDR3 is TGTGCCAGCAGCCAAGAAGGTTTTTCGATGGGGGGTATCACAGATACGCAGTATTTT.

The chain is built from TRBV6-1 and TRBJ2-1; D may match TRBD1 or TRBD2 (7 bases each). From germline, CDR1 is MNHNS and CDR2 SASEGT. The germline V and J ends were trimmed by 1 base and 4 bases, with 11 bases remaining between them. CDR3 size: 15 residues. DNA of the CDR3: TGTGCCAGCAGTGAAGGACAGGGAGGGTACAATGAGCAGTTCTTC. This translates into CASSEGQGGYNEQFF.